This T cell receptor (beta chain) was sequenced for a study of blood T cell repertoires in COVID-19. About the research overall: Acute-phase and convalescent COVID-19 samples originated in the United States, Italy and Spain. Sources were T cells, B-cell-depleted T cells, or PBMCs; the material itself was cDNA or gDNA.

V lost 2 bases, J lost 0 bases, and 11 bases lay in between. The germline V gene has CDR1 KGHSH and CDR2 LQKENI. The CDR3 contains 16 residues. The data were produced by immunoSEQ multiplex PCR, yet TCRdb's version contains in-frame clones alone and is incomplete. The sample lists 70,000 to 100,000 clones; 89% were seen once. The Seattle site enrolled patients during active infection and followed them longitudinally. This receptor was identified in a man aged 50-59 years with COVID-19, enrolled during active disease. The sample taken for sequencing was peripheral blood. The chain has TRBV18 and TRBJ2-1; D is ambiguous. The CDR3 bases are TGTGCCAGCTCACCAAATACAGCCTTCTCCTACAATGAGCAGTTCTTC. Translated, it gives CASSPNTAFSYNEQFF.